This entry lists 25 T cell receptor beta chains sequenced from one sample in a study of shared clonotypes between healthy human individuals. The data were produced by immunoSEQ multiplex PCR, yet TCRdb's version contains in-frame clones alone and is incomplete. The sample lists around 1.1 million clones, around 77% occurring once. Sample: memory CD4+ T cells from PBMCs. Subset meaning: CD45RA-negative fraction. These receptors originate from a man between 18 and 29 years old in good health. Some clones in this sample may be carry-over from other donors' samples.

The rearrangement joins TRBV27 to TRBJ2-5, with D perhaps TRBD1 or TRBD2 (5 bases each). In germline, CDR1 is MNHEY, CDR2 SMNVEV (reference sequence). V lost 3 bases to trimming and J lost 4 bases, with 15 bases between them. The CDR3 consists of 15 residues. The CDR3 protein is CASSLVGGPRETQYF. Written as DNA, the CDR3 is TGTGCCAGCAGTTTGGTTGGGGGACCCCGAGAGACCCAGTACTTC.

This clone was seen only a few times. This specimen includes other DNA sequences encoding the same CDR3. This rearrangement joins TRBV28 to TRBJ1-2; D is ambiguous. CDR3 length: 11 amino acids. Germline V gene data show CDR1 as MDHEN and CDR2 as SYDVKM. V gave up 6 bases and J gave up 8 bases, with 10 bases separating them. CDR3 sequence reads: CASSLTDGYTF. The CDR3 DNA sequence: TGTGCCAGCAGCCTCACGGACGGCTACACCTTC.

This clone showed up just once. This chain joins TRBV2 and TRBJ2-5; maybe TRBD2 (5 bases). Trimming left V 7 bases short and J 0 bases short, with 12 bases between. This CDR3 has 14 amino acids. The germline V gene encodes CDR1 SNHLY and CDR2 FYNNEI. The DNA for the CDR3 is TGTGCCAGCAACAGCGGAATGTACCAAGAGACCCAGTACTTC. This encodes CASNSGMYQETQYF.

The V and J genes are TRBV9 and TRBJ2-1; 15 nucleotides line up with TRBD2. The germline V gene encodes CDR1 SGDLS and CDR2 YYNGEE. The junction had 15 bases not matched to a gene; V was cut back by 7 bases and J by 1 base. This CDR3 contains 20 residues. CDR3 nucleotide sequence: TGTGCCAGCTCCCACCCCCCGGGACTAGCGGGGGGACTGTCCTACAATGAGCAGTTCTTC. Translation: CASSHPPGLAGGLSYNEQFF. Full variable domain (rest looked up from reference TRBV9 and TRBJ2-1): DSGVTQTPKHLITATGQRVTLRCSPRSGDLSVYWYQQSLDQGLQFLIQYYNGEERAKGNILERFSAQQFPDLHSELNLSSLELGDSALYFCASSHPPGLAGGLSYNEQFFGPGTRLTVL.

The rearrangement uses TRBV7-2 and TRBJ2-2, with a weak D call TRBD1 (6 bases). Trimming cost V 5 bases and J 0 bases, with 10 bases left between them. This CDR3 is built from 15 residues. CDR1 and CDR2 from the germline V gene are SGHTA and FQGNSA. CDR3 DNA: TGTGCCAGCAGCCCCAGACAGGCGAACACCGGGGAGCTGTTTTTT. Its translation is CASSPRQANTGELFF.

This clone was seen just once. This chain links TRBV4-2 with TRBJ1-4; 8 nucleotides line up with TRBD1. The V gene's germline CDR1 is LGHNA and CDR2 YNFKEQ. The trim removed 0 bases at V and 0 bases at J, leaving 9 bases unmatched. This CDR3 has 19 residues. CDR3 amino acids: CASSQEGDRRHATNEKLFF. The CDR3, as DNA: TGTGCCAGCAGCCAAGAAGGGGACAGGCGTCACGCAACTAATGAAAAACTGTTTTTT.

The rearrangement links TRBV21-1 to TRBJ2-1; the listed D gene, TRBD2, was not tested against the DNA. TRBV21-1 is given as a pseudogene. The CDR3 runs to 15 residues. CDR3 amino acids: CGPAGAGGLWYEQFF. The CDR3 nucleotides are TGTGGGCCAGCTGGTGCGGGAGGGCTTTGGTATGAGCAGTTCTTC.

A note on this clone: This may arise from a read error, as a much more abundant clone is one base away. The chain employs TRBV30 and TRBJ2-7, with 7 bases identical to TRBD2. Per germline, CDR1 GTSNPN and CDR2 SVGIG (reference sequence). The CDR3 covers 14 residues. CDR3 nucleotide sequence: TGTACCTGGAGTGGGGTGGGAGGGCCCTACGAGCAGTACTTC. Translating gives CTWSGVGGPYEQYF.

In DNA form, the CDR3 reads TGTGCCAGCAGTTACAACTACAGGGACTACGAGCAGTACTTC. Residues: CASSYNYRDYEQYF. The rearrangement links TRBV2 to TRBJ2-7; D is perhaps TRBD1 (6 bases). Germline values: CDR1 SNHLY, CDR2 FYNNEI. CDR3 size: 14 residues. Trimming removed 5 bases at V and 3 bases at J, with 14 bases between.

This chain joins TRBV29-1 and TRBJ1-1; D is uncertain. Trimming left V 4 bases short and J 8 bases short, with 14 bases between. This CDR3 has 12 residues. Germline CDR1 is SQVTM and CDR2 is ANQGSEA. This CDR3 reads CSVGFAEREAFF. For the CDR3, the DNA is TGCAGCGTTGGGTTTGCGGAGAGGGAAGCTTTCTTT.

The chain has TRBV6-1 and TRBJ2-5; 7 nucleotides line up with TRBD2. The junction had 3 bases not matched to a gene; V was cut back by 0 bases and J by 5 bases. This CDR3 spans 14 amino acids. CDR1 and CDR2 from the germline V gene are MNHNS and SASEGT. The CDR3 is CASSEAGAGETQYF. The CDR3 nucleotides read TGTGCCAGCAGTGAAGCGGGAGCGGGGGAGACCCAGTACTTC.

Note on this clone: A read error is possible here, since a much larger clone lies one base away. The rearrangement joins TRBV5-1 to TRBJ1-2, with D uncertain. Germline values: CDR1 SGHRS, CDR2 YFSETQ. The germline V and J ends were trimmed by 1 base and 0 bases, with 4 bases remaining between them. This CDR3 has 13 residues. CDR3 coding DNA: TGCGCCAGCAGCTTGACGCCTAACTATGGCTACACCTTC. Protein sequence: CASSLTPNYGYTF.

The gene calls are TRBV27 and TRBJ1-1, with D possibly being TRBD1 (5 bases). The ends were cut back, 4 bases at V and 7 bases at J, with 19 bases in the middle. The CDR3 is 15 residues long. Germline values: CDR1 MNHEY, CDR2 SMNVEV (reference sequence). CDR3 bases: TGTGCCAGCAGTTCCTCGTGGAGTGGGGCTGGTGAAGCTTTCTTT. Its protein product is CASSSSWSGAGEAFF.

Note on this clone: A far larger clone is only one base removed, so a read error is likely. The sample carries other DNA sequences with the same CDR3. This sequence joins TRBV7-9 and TRBJ1-2; weak D call: TRBD1 (5 bases). Looked up from germline, CDR1 is SEHNR and CDR2 is FQNEAQ (reference sequence). The CDR3 length is 14 residues. Trimming cost V 0 bases and J 4 bases, with 9 bases left between them. CDR3 in DNA: TGTGCCAGCAGCTTAGCCGGGACGGCCTATGGCTACACCTTC. Translating gives CASSLAGTAYGYTF.

The chain carries TRBV30 and TRBJ2-4; either TRBD1 or TRBD2 may supply D (6 bases each). Germline CDR1 is GTSNPN and CDR2 is SVGIG (reference sequence). CDR3 size: 12 residues. CDR3: CAARGGLSNQYF. CDR3 in DNA: TGTGCGGCGAGAGGGGGGTTATCAAATCAGTACTTC.

Comments on this clone: A much larger clone lies one base from this, so it may be a read error. The sample carries other DNA sequences with the same CDR3. The chain couples TRBV29-1 to TRBJ1-1, with 12 nucleotides matching TRBD1. This CDR3 spans 15 amino acids. Per germline, CDR1 SQVTM and CDR2 ANQGSEA. This CDR3 reads CSVEGPGTGGTEAFF. Here the CDR3 DNA reads TGCAGCGTTGAGGGACCCGGGACAGGGGGCACTGAAGCCTTCTTT.

The chain joins TRBV5-6 to TRBJ2-7; 7 nucleotides match TRBD2. V was pared by 4 bases and J by 0 bases, with 16 bases of the junction left unmatched. There are 18 residues in the CDR3. Germline values: CDR1 SGHDT, CDR2 YYEEEE. CDR3 in DNA: TGTGCCAGCAGCCTCCCGCCCGGCCTAGCGGACCACTCCTACGAGCAGTACTTC. The encoded protein is CASSLPPGLADHSYEQYF.

The chain joins TRBV28 to TRBJ1-3; 7 bases fit TRBD1. V lost 2 bases, J lost 0 bases, and 4 bases stayed unmatched. Germline V gives CDR1 MDHEN, CDR2 SYDVKM. This CDR3 region has 16 residues. CDR3 DNA: TGTGCCAGCAGTTTACAGACAGGGAACTCTGGAAACACCATATATTTT. Amino acid sequence: CASSLQTGNSGNTIYF.

The chain joins TRBV9 to TRBJ2-2; 8 bases are a match to TRBD2. Germline-derived CDR1 and CDR2 are SGDLS and YYNGEE. The CDR3 sequence is 16 residues long. The V gene end was trimmed by 0 bases and the J gene end by 6 bases; junction bases not matched to a gene: 7. The CDR3 loop is CASSVELGRAAGELFF. The DNA of the CDR3 is TGTGCCAGCAGCGTAGAACTCGGGAGGGCCGCCGGGGAGCTGTTTTTT.

This clone came up once. The chain has TRBV20-1 and TRBJ2-7; no reliable D call. In germline, CDR1 is DFQATT, CDR2 SNEGSKA (reference sequence). CDR3 length equals 11 residues. Trimming took off 5 bases at V and 3 bases at J, with 8 bases between the two ends. CDR3 sequence: CSAFDRYEQYF. CDR3 coding DNA: TGCAGTGCTTTTGACCGCTACGAGCAGTACTTC.

The chain employs TRBV6-5 and TRBJ1-1, with 7 bases identical to TRBD1. The CDR3 runs 15 residues. V was clipped by 5 bases and J by 4 bases; unmatched bases: 10. Germline V gives CDR1 MNHEY, CDR2 SVGAGI. DNA for the CDR3: TGTGCCAGCAGTAGGCCGCAGGGGGTGGGCACTGAAGCTTTCTTT. This gives the protein CASSRPQGVGTEAFF.

V and J are TRBV9 and TRBJ1-4; weak D call: TRBD1 (5 bases). The V gene's germline CDR1 is SGDLS and CDR2 YYNGEE. The length of the CDR3 is 13 residues. The germline V and J ends were trimmed by 3 bases and 7 bases, with 10 bases remaining between them. Here the CDR3 DNA reads TGTGCCAGCAGCGCAACCCAGGGTGAAAAACTGTTTTTT. Amino acids: CASSATQGEKLFF.

This chain links TRBV5-1 with TRBJ2-3; no definite D call. V shed 0 bases and J shed 4 bases, with 9 bases lying between them. The germline CDR1 and CDR2 sequences are SGHRS and YFSETQ. The CDR3 contains 14 residues. CDR3 amino acids: CASSLGVQADTQYF. In DNA form, the CDR3 reads TGCGCCAGCAGCTTGGGAGTTCAGGCAGATACGCAGTATTTT.

This chain connects TRBV4-1 to TRBJ1-5, with D maybe TRBD1 (6 bases). Germline V gives CDR1 MGHRA, CDR2 YSYEKL. Trimming removed 0 bases at V and 1 base at J, with 10 bases between. The length of the CDR3 is 16 residues. DNA for the CDR3: TGCGCCAGCAGCCAAGACCCCGGACAGAGCAATCAGCCCCAGCATTTT. Amino acids: CASSQDPGQSNQPQHF.

V usage is TRBV27 and J usage is TRBJ1-1, with unresolved D. Germline lookup yields CDR1 MNHEY and CDR2 SMNVEV (reference sequence). The V end was cut by 1 base, the J end by 2 bases, with 8 bases between. The CDR3 loop spans 14 amino acids. The CDR3 loop reads CASSLWWPNTEAFF. DNA of the CDR3: TGTGCCAGCAGTTTATGGTGGCCTAACACTGAAGCTTTCTTT.